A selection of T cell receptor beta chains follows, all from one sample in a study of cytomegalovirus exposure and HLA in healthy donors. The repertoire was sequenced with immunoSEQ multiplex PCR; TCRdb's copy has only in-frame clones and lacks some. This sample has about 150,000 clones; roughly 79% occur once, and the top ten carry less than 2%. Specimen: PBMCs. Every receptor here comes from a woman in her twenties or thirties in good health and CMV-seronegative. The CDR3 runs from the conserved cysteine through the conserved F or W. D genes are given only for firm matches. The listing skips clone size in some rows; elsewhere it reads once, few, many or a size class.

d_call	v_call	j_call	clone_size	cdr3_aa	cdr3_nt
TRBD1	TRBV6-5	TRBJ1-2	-	CASSFRDRGGYTF	TGTGCCAGCAGTTTCCGGGACAGGGGTGGCTACACCTTC
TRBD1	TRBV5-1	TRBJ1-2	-	CASSSLPGTEAGGYTF	TGCGCCAGCAGCTCCCTCCCTGGGACAGAGGCTGGCGGCTACACCTTC
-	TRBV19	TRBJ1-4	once	CASSPGVANEKLFF	TGTGCCAGTAGCCCAGGGGTTGCTAATGAAAAACTGTTTTTT
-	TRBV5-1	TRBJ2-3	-	CASSFGDGGTDTQYF	TGCGCCAGCAGCTTCGGGGATGGGGGCACAGATACGCAGTATTTT
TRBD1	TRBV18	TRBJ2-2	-	CASSLQGTNTGELFF	TGTGCCAGCTCACTACAGGGGACGAACACCGGGGAGCTGTTTTTT
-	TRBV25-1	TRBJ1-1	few	CASSEQGMNTEAFF	TGTGCCAGCAGTGAACAGGGGATGAACACTGAAGCTTTCTTT
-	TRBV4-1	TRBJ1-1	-	CASSQGQLNTEAFF	TGCGCCAGCAGCCAAGGGCAACTGAACACTGAAGCTTTCTTT
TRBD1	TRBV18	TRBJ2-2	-	CASSTGTGFGELFF	TGTGCCAGCTCAACCGGGACAGGGTTCGGGGAGCTGTTTTTT
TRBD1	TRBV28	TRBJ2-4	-	CASSTTTGLENIQYF	TGTGCCAGCAGTACAACGACAGGGCTAGAAAACATTCAGTACTTC
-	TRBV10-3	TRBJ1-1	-	CAISGEGGTEAFF	TGTGCCATCAGTGGAGAAGGGGGCACTGAAGCTTTCTTT
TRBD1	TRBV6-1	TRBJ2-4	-	CASSESQGAGDKNIQYF	TGTGCCAGCAGTGAATCTCAGGGGGCAGGGGACAAAAACATTCAGTACTTC
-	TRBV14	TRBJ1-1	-	CASSQARASTEAFF	TGTGCCAGCAGCCAAGCTCGAGCATCCACCGAAGCTTTCTTT
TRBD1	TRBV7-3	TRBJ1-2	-	CASSSDRGLGYTF	TGTGCCAGCAGCTCGGACAGGGGACTTGGCTACACCTTC
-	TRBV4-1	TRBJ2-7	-	CASSQVQGTYEQYF	TGCGCCAGCAGCCAAGTGCAGGGGACCTACGAGCAGTACTTC
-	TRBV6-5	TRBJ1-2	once	CASSVGEQGYGYTF	TGTGCCAGCAGTGTAGGAGAGCAGGGCTATGGCTACACCTTC
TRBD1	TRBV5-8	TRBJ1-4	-	CASRPGTGREKLFF	TGTGCCAGCAGACCCGGGACAGGGAGAGAAAAACTGTTTTTT
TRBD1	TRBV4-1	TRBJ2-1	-	CASSQADRGYYNEQFF	TGCGCCAGCAGCCAAGCGGACAGGGGCTACTACAATGAGCAGTTCTTC
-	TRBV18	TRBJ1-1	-	CASSPIGLGGTEAFF	TGTGCCAGCTCACCAATCGGGCTCGGGGGTACTGAAGCTTTCTTT
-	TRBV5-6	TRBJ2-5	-	CASSLVGRGQETQHF	TGTGCCAGCAGCTTGGTTGGCAGGGGTCAAGAGACCCAGCACTTC
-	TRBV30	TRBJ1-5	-	CAWSKQSYQPQHF	TGTGCCTGGAGTAAACAGTCCTATCAGCCCCAGCATTTT
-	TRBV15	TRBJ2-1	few	CATSRGSGFNEQFF	TGTGCCACCAGCAGAGGTTCCGGGTTCAATGAGCAGTTCTTC
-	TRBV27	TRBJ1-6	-	CASSLTASNSPLHF	TGTGCCAGCAGTTTGACAGCTTCTAATTCACCCCTCCACTTT
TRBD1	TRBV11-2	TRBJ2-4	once	CASSLEGEGARDIQYF	TGTGCCAGCAGCTTAGAGGGAGAGGGGGCCAGGGACATTCAGTACTTC
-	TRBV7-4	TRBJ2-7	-	CASSLSGRPSYEQYF	TGTGCCAGCAGCTTAAGTGGGCGACCCTCCTACGAGCAGTACTTC
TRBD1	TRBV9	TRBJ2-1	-	CASSPRDRDYNEQFF	TGTGCCAGCAGCCCCCGGGACAGGGACTACAATGAGCAGTTCTTC
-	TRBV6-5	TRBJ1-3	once	CASSYEGAAAGNTIYF	TGTGCCAGCAGTTACGAGGGAGCGGCAGCTGGAAACACCATATATTTT
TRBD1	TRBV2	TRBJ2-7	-	CASRQGREQYF	TGTGCCAGCCGACAGGGAAGGGAGCAGTACTTC
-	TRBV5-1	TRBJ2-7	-	CASSLGGGPYEQYF	TGCGCCAGCAGCCTCGGAGGGGGCCCCTACGAGCAGTACTTC
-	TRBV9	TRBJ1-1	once	CASSGRGPETRNTEAFF	TGTGCCAGCAGCGGGCGAGGCCCCGAAACACGGAATACTGAAGCTTTCTTT
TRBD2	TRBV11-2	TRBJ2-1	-	CASSLGRGGLDEQFF	TGTGCCAGCAGCTTGGGGCGGGGGGGCTTGGATGAGCAGTTCTTC
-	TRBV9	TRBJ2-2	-	CASFSSDTGELFF	TGTGCCAGCTTTAGCTCCGACACCGGGGAGCTGTTTTTT
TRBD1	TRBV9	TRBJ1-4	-	CASSVAGTGGAGEKLFF	TGTGCCAGCAGCGTAGCTGGGACAGGGGGCGCCGGTGAAAAACTGTTTTTT
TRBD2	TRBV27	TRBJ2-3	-	CASAGRGGARTDTQYF	TGTGCCAGTGCCGGGCGGGGGGGCGCCCGCACAGATACGCAGTATTTT
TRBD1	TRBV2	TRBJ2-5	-	CASSLDRPQETQYF	TGTGCCAGCAGTTTGGACAGGCCTCAAGAGACCCAGTACTTC
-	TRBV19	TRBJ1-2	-	CASSPTLVQRDGYTF	TGTGCCAGTAGTCCCACGTTGGTCCAGAGGGATGGCTACACCTTC
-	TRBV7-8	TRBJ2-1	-	CASSLRGTGAYNEQFF	TGTGCCAGCAGCTTACGAGGGACGGGGGCCTACAATGAGCAGTTCTTC
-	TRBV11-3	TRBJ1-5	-	CACRLTGGQPQHF	TGTGCCTGCCGTCTCACGGGGGGTCAGCCCCAGCATTTT
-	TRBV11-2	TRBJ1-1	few	CASSLGVGDTEAFF	TGTGCCAGCAGCCTCGGGGTTGGGGACACTGAAGCTTTCTTT
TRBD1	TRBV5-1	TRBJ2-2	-	CASSVTGTANTGELFF	TGCGCCAGCAGCGTGACCGGGACAGCGAACACCGGGGAGCTGTTTTTT
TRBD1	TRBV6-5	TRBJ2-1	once	CASIGQDLGEQFF	TGTGCCAGCATCGGACAGGATCTGGGTGAGCAGTTCTTC
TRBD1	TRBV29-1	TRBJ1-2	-	CSVATGGYGYTF	TGCAGCGTTGCGACAGGGGGCTATGGCTACACCTTC
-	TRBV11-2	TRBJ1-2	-	CASSLEEGHYGYTF	TGTGCCAGCAGCTTAGAAGAGGGTCACTATGGCTACACCTTC
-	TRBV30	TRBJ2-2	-	CAWGGGSGEGGTGELFF	TGTGCCTGGGGCGGGGGCTCCGGAGAGGGTGGCACCGGGGAGCTGTTTTTT
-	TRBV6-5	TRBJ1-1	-	CASSYTIGENTEAFF	TGTGCCAGCAGTTACACGATAGGGGAGAACACTGAAGCTTTCTTT
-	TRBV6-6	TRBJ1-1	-	CASSFRGQNTEAFF	TGTGCCAGCAGTTTCAGGGGACAGAACACTGAAGCTTTCTTT
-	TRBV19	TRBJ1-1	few	CASSPDSRIPEAFF	TGTGCCAGTAGCCCAGACAGTCGCATCCCTGAAGCTTTCTTT
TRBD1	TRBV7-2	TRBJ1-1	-	CASSGQGFGVTEAFF	TGTGCCAGCAGCGGACAGGGGTTCGGGGTCACTGAAGCTTTCTTT
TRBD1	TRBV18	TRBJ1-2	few	CASSPRGTGRSDGYTF	TGTGCCAGCTCACCACGTGGGACAGGGAGATCAGATGGCTACACCTTC
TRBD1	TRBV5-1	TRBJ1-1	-	CASRGQGGTEAFF	TGCGCCAGCAGGGGACAGGGAGGCACTGAAGCTTTCTTT
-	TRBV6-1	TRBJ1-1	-	CASSERPEGAEAFF	TGTGCCAGCAGTGAGAGGCCGGAGGGCGCTGAAGCTTTCTTT
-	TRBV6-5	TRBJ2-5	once	CASSYEGGKRTQYF	TGTGCCAGCAGTTACGAGGGAGGAAAAAGGACCCAGTACTTC
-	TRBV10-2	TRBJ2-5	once	CASRAGETQYF	TGCGCCAGCAGGGCAGGGGAGACCCAGTACTTC
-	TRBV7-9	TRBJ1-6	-	CASRAYGPLHF	TGTGCCAGCAGGGCATATGGTCCCCTCCACTTT
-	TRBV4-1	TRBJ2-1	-	CASSQGQGYEQFF	TGCGCCAGCAGCCAAGGGCAGGGCTATGAGCAGTTCTTC
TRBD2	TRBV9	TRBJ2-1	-	CASSVELAGVGNEQFF	TGTGCCAGCAGCGTAGAACTAGCGGGGGTAGGCAATGAGCAGTTCTTC
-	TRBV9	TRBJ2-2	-	CASSGLLGGNTGELFF	TGTGCCAGCAGCGGTCTACTGGGGGGGAACACCGGGGAGCTGTTTTTT
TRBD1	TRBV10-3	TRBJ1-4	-	CAIREQGANEKLFF	TGTGCCATCAGAGAACAGGGGGCTAATGAAAAACTGTTTTTT
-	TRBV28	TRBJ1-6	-	CASRGDDRPYNSPLHF	TGTGCCAGCAGGGGAGATGACAGGCCATATAATTCACCCCTCCACTTT
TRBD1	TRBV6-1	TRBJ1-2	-	CASSAGGPGTGLNGYTF	TGTGCCAGCAGTGCGGGAGGCCCCGGGACAGGGCTTAATGGCTACACCTTC
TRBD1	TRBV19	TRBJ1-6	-	CASTTLLGQGNSPLHF	TGTGCCAGTACCACCCTCCTGGGACAGGGGAATTCACCCCTCCACTTT